These T cell receptor beta chains were read from a single sample in a study of T cells in Graves' hyperthyroidism and ophthalmopathy. TCRdb fed the multiplex PCR reads into MiXCR, producing one record per CDR3 protein. The table lists under 650,000 distinct CDR3 sequences, 16% of them singletons. Sequencing was carried out using blood. All receptors come from a woman aged 30 to 39 with Graves' hyperthyroidism. Both conserved end residues are part of each CDR3. The D gene is left open where the match is weak. Size tells how often a clone was seen (once, few, many) or the class of an expanded clone, and some rows leave it out.

j_call | d_call | clone_size | v_call | cdr3_nt | cdr3_aa
TRBJ2-2 | NA | many | TRBV13 | TGTGCCAGCAGCTTGGGGGTCGGGGAGCTGTTTTTT | CASSLGVGELFF
TRBJ2-3 | TRBD2 | many | TRBV9 | TGTGCCAGCAGCGTCCGGGAGGGCCAGACAGATACGCAGTATTTT | CASSVREGQTDTQYF
TRBJ1-6 | NA | NA | TRBV6-2/TRBV6-3 | TGTGCCAGCCATAATCTCGGGGGGGATACTTCACCCCTCCACTTT | CASHNLGGDTSPLHF
TRBJ2-5 | NA | few | TRBV3-1 | TGTGCCAGCAGCCAAGTATCATCACAGTTGGAGACCCAGTACTTC | CASSQVSSQLETQYF
TRBJ1-5 | TRBD1 | NA | TRBV20-1 | TGCAGTGCTAGAACGGGACAGGGTCGTAGGAATAGCAATCAGCCCCAGCATTTT | CSARTGQGRRNSNQPQHF
TRBJ2-1 | NA | few | TRBV20-1 | TGCAGTGCTAGGGACTATAATGATGAGCAGTTCTTC | CSARDYNDEQFF
TRBJ1-5 | NA | few | TRBV19 | TGTGCCAGCGCCCGGAGGGTAGACCAGCCCCAGCATTTT | CASARRVDQPQHF
TRBJ2-1 | NA | few | TRBV20-1 | TGCAGTGCTAGCCAATTCAGAAGCTCCTACAATGAGCAGTTCTTC | CSASQFRSSYNEQFF
TRBJ1-1 | NA | few | TRBV15 | TGTGCCACCAGGACGACAGTAGCAGCTTTCTTT | CATRTTVAAFF
TRBJ1-2 | NA | many | TRBV5-6 | TGTGCCAGCAGCTTGGACAGAACCTATGGCTACACCTTC | CASSLDRTYGYTF
TRBJ2-5 | NA | few | TRBV6-2/TRBV6-3 | TGTGCCAGCAGTTACACCGGGACAAGACAAGAGACCCAGTACTTC | CASSYTGTRQETQYF
TRBJ2-5 | NA | few | TRBV18 | TGTGCCAGCTCACCATTTTCGCGGGAGACCCAGTACTTC | CASSPFSRETQYF
TRBJ1-1 | NA | many | TRBV2 | TGTGCCAGCATTGTCGACACTGAAGCTTTCTTT | CASIVDTEAFF
TRBJ2-2 | TRBD2 | few | TRBV29-1 | TGCAGCGTCAAGCGGGAGGGGGGAACCGGGGAGCTGTTTTTT | CSVKREGGTGELFF
TRBJ2-2 | NA | many | TRBV12-3/TRBV12-4 | TGTGCCAGCAGTGGACTTGCTCCACCCGGGGAGCTGTTTTTT | CASSGLAPPGELFF
TRBJ1-2 | NA | many | TRBV30 | TGTGCCTGGTATCGACAGGCAGAAGGCTACACCTTC | CAWYRQAEGYTF
TRBJ2-4 | TRBD1 | many | TRBV7-8 | TGTGCCAGCAGCTTAGCGCGAGGGACAGGGGAAAACATTCAGTACTTC | CASSLARGTGENIQYF
TRBJ2-7 | NA | few | TRBV12-3/TRBV12-4 | TGTGCCAGCGGGGAAGGCGCCTACGAGCAGTACTTC | CASGEGAYEQYF